Listed below are T cell receptor beta chains from one sample, sequenced in a study of T cells in Graves' hyperthyroidism and ophthalmopathy. TCRdb processed the multiplex PCR reads anew with MiXCR; each CDR3 protein has one entry. The sample carries around 700,000 distinct CDR3 sequences, 35% recorded once. Sequenced material: blood. The receptors were sampled from a woman in her thirties or forties with Graves' hyperthyroidism. Both conserved end residues are part of each CDR3. Each record gives: J gene, CDR3 length, clone size, V gene, D gene, CDR3 DNA, CDR3 protein. The D gene is left open where the match is weak. The size entry is marked missing in some rows and otherwise reads once, few, many or a size class.

TRBJ1-4,15,few,TRBV13,NA,TGTGCCAGCAGCTTAGGACACCATCGCGGGGAAAAACTGTTTTTT,CASSLGHHRGEKLFF
TRBJ1-2,15,many,TRBV15,NA,TGTGCCACCAGCAGAGATCGAGAGGTTGGATATGGCTACACCTTC,CATSRDREVGYGYTF
TRBJ2-7,16,NA,TRBV7-2,NA,TGTGCCAGCAGCTTAGGTCAGAGAGTATACTCCTACGAGCAGTACTTC,CASSLGQRVYSYEQYF
TRBJ2-7,15,few,TRBV6-5,NA,TGTGCCAGCAGTTACGGGGGGAGTTCCTCTCTCGAGCAGTACTTC,CASSYGGSSSLEQYF
TRBJ2-2,15,NA,TRBV12-3/TRBV12-4,NA,TGTGCCAGCAGTAGCGGAGGGGGCTTCACCGGGGAGCTGTTTTTT,CASSSGGGFTGELFF
TRBJ1-2,12,many,TRBV20-1,NA,TGCAGTGCTAGAGATCCCTACTGGGGCTACACCTTC,CSARDPYWGYTF
TRBJ2-7,15,few,TRBV11-2,NA,TGTGCCAGCAGCTTAGCTGCAGGACCTACCTACGAGCAGTACTTC,CASSLAAGPTYEQYF
TRBJ1-5,13,many,TRBV6-5,NA,TGTGCCAGCAGGGTCCAGTATGGCGAAGCCCAGCATTTT,CASRVQYGEAQHF
TRBJ1-2,14,many,TRBV12-3/TRBV12-4,TRBD1,TGTGCCAGCAGTCCGGGGACAGGAAACTATGGCTACACCTTC,CASSPGTGNYGYTF
TRBJ2-5,17,many,TRBV24-1,NA,TGTGCCACCCCACGAACCGTGACAGCCATCCGACAAGAGACCCAGTACTTC,CATPRTVTAIRQETQYF
TRBJ2-5,15,few,TRBV5-1,NA,TGCGCCAGCAGCTTGGAGTCCGGCAGCCAAGAGACCCAGTACTTC,CASSLESGSQETQYF
TRBJ1-4,12,many,TRBV2,NA,TGTGCCAGCAAGGGCAGCGGTGAAAAACTGTTTTTT,CASKGSGEKLFF
TRBJ2-7,14,NA,TRBV7-2,TRBD1,TGTGCCAGCAGCGACTCGACAGGGGCCTACGAGCAGTACTTC,CASSDSTGAYEQYF
TRBJ2-7,14,NA,TRBV2,TRBD2,TGTGCCAGCATTTCTCAGGGGACTAGCAACGAGCAGTACTTC,CASISQGTSNEQYF
TRBJ2-2,17,NA,TRBV20-1,TRBD2,TGCAGTGCTAACCGGCGTGGCGGGGGGTTAAACACCGGGGAGCTGTTTTTT,CSANRRGGGLNTGELFF
TRBJ2-6,17,NA,TRBV25-1,NA,TGTGCCAGCAGTTTGGCAGGTCCGCCCTCTGGGGCCAACGTCCTGACTTTC,CASSLAGPPSGANVLTF
TRBJ1-5,13,NA,TRBV7-2,NA,TGTGCCAGCCGTCTAGATATGTCCCTTCCCCAGCATTTT,CASRLDMSLPQHF
TRBJ2-7,15,few,TRBV11-2,NA,TGTGCCAGCAGCCAAACTACAGGGCTGAGTGACGAGCAGTACTTC,CASSQTTGLSDEQYF
TRBJ1-1,13,NA,TRBV11-2,NA,TGTGCCAGCAGCTTAGAAGTGCTCACTGAAGCTTTCTTT,CASSLEVLTEAFF
TRBJ2-2,13,few,TRBV6-5,NA,TGTGCCAGCACCCCGCGCGGGGCCGGGGAGCTGTTTTTT,CASTPRGAGELFF
TRBJ2-5,16,many,TRBV7-2,NA,TGTGCCAGCAACCGAAAACGAGAGACCGACCAAGAGACCCAGTACTTC,CASNRKRETDQETQYF
TRBJ2-7,14,NA,TRBV7-9,NA,TGTGCCAGCAGCTTAACCGGACGGGGGACCGAGCAGTACTTC,CASSLTGRGTEQYF
TRBJ1-1,17,many,TRBV7-6,TRBD1,TGTGCCAGCAGCCTACAACCACTTACAGGGGGCGCAGGGAAAGCTTTCTTT,CASSLQPLTGGAGKAFF
TRBJ2-5,16,many,TRBV29-1,TRBD2,TGCAGCGTTGACAGGCTAGCGGGAGAGGATCAAGAGGCCCAGTACTTC,CSVDRLAGEDQEAQYF
TRBJ1-1,14,NA,TRBV29-1,TRBD1,TGCAGCGCGAACCAAGGACAGGGGGCGACTGAAGCTTTCTTT,CSANQGQGATEAFF
TRBJ2-7,13,NA,TRBV5-6,TRBD2,TGTGCCAGTACCCTAGCGGGCCTTTACGAGCAGTACTTC,CASTLAGLYEQYF
TRBJ2-7,14,few,TRBV6-5,TRBD2,TGTGCCAGCAGTACTTTAGCGGGGTCCTACGAGCAGTACTTC,CASSTLAGSYEQYF
TRBJ1-1,14,NA,TRBV7-2,NA,TGTGCCAGCAGCCGACAGTTGATGAACACTGAAGCTTTCTTT,CASSRQLMNTEAFF
TRBJ1-1,13,many,TRBV15,NA,TGTGCCACCAGCAGAGCCTATGGGGCCGAAGCTTTCTTT,CATSRAYGAEAFF
TRBJ1-1,13,NA,TRBV6-6,NA,TGTGCCATCGTGAACAGCTTAGGTACTGAAGCTTTCTTT,CAIVNSLGTEAFF
TRBJ2-7,15,many,TRBV7-2,TRBD2,TGTGCCAGCAGCCAACGGGGGGGGTCGCCCTACGAGCAGTACTTC,CASSQRGGSPYEQYF
TRBJ1-2,13,few,TRBV28,NA,TGTGCCAGCAGTTCCTCCCCGGGGTGGGGCTACACCTTC,CASSSSPGWGYTF
TRBJ1-4,14,few,TRBV20-1,TRBD1,TGCAGTGCTAGAAGGAGGGGGCTTTTAGAAAAACTGTTTTTT,CSARRRGLLEKLFF
TRBJ2-7,14,many,TRBV19,NA,TGTGCCAGTAGTACTCCAGGGCCCCAGTACGAGCAGTACTTC,CASSTPGPQYEQYF
TRBJ1-2,15,NA,TRBV3-1,NA,TGTGCCAGCAGCCAAGACATCTCCTCGAACTATGGCTACACCTTC,CASSQDISSNYGYTF
TRBJ1-2,11,NA,TRBV2,NA,TGTGCCAGCCAGGGTAGGGGTGGCTACACCTTC,CASQGRGGYTF
TRBJ2-7,15,NA,TRBV9,NA,TGTGCCAGCAGCGTAGGGGGCCAGTTGACCTACGAGCAGTACTTC,CASSVGGQLTYEQYF